The text below deals with one T cell receptor (beta chain). Per the study methods: Estimation of nucleated cell counts relied on the amplification of reference gene primers. Profiling relied on immunoSEQ multiplex PCR, and the TCRdb table lists in-frame clones only, not all of them. The D gene and trimming were derived from the DNA, and the V and J assignments and clone size from that table. The sample has around 310,000 clones, almost 90% seen once; the top ten hold around 0.93%. The data originate from a study of blood T cell repertoires in COVID-19. About the research overall: Sources were T cells, B-cell-depleted T cells, or PBMCs; the material itself was cDNA or gDNA.

Seattle's cohort entered during active infection and was followed longitudinally. The germline gives CDR1 LGHNT, CDR2 FRNRAP. This CDR3 contains 15 residues. The J segment lost 0 bases and the V segment lost 6 bases, leaving 4 bases of the junction unmatched. The sequenced sample consisted of peripheral blood. This TCR came from a woman aged 40 to 50 with COVID-19, enrolled during active disease. The chain carries TRBV12-5 and TRBJ2-1; TRBD1 aligns across 8 bases. The CDR3 region is CASGLTGVSYNEQFF. In DNA, the CDR3 is TGTGCTAGTGGGCTGACAGGGGTCTCCTACAATGAGCAGTTCTTC.